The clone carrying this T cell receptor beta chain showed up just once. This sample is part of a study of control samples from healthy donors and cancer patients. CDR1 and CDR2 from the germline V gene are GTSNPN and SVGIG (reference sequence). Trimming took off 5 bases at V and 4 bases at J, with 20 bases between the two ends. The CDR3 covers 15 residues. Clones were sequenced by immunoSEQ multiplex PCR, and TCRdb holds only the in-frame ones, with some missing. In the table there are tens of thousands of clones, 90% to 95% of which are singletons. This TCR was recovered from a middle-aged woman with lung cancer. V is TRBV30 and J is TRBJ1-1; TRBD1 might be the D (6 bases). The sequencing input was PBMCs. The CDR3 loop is CAWELIGGVSTEAFF. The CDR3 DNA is TGTGCCTGGGAACTCATAGGGGGAGTGAGCACTGAAGCTTTCTTT.